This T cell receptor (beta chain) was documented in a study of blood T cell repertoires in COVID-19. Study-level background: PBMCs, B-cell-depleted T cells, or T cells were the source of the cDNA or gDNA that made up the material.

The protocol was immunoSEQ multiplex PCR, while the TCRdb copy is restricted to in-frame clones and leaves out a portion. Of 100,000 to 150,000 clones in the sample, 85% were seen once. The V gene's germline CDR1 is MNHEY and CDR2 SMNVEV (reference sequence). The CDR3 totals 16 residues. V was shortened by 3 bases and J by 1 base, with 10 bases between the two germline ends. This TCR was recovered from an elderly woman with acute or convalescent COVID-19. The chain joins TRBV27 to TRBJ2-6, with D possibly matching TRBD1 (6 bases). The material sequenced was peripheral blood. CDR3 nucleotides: TGTGCCAGCAGTTTGTCAGGGGCGTCTGGGGCCAACGTCCTGACTTTC. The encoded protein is CASSLSGASGANVLTF.